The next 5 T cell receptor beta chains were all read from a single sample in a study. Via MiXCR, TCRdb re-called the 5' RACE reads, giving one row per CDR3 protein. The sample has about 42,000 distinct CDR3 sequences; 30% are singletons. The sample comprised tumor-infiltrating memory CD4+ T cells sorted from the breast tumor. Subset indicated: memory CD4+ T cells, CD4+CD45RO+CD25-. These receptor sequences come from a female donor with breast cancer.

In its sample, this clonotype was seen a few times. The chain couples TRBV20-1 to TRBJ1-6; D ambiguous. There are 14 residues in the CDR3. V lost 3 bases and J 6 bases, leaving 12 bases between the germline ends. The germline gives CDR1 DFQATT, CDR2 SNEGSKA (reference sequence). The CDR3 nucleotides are TGCAGTGCTAGCGACCAGAAGCGTAATTCACCCCTCCACTTT. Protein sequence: CSASDQKRNSPLHF.

CDR3 protein: CASSEAMGQGDGYTF. The CDR3 nucleotides read TGTGCCAGCAGTGAAGCGATGGGGCAGGGGGATGGCTACACCTTC. The rearrangement joins TRBV2 to TRBJ1-2; 7 nucleotides line up with TRBD1. The CDR3 has 15 amino acids. The germline gives CDR1 SNHLY, CDR2 FYNNEI. The V and J ends lost 0 bases and 6 bases, in that order; junction bases with no gene match: 7.

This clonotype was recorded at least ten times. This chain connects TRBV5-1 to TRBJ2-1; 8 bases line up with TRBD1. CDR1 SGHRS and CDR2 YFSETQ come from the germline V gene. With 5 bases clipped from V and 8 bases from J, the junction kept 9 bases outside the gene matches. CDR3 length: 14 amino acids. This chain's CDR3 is CASSRTGGEDEQFF. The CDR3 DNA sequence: TGCGCCAGCAGTCGCACAGGGGGTGAGGATGAGCAGTTCTTC.

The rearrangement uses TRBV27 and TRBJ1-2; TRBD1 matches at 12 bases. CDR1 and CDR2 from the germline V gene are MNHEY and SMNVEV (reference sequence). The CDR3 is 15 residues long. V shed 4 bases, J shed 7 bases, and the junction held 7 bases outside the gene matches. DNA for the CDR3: TGTGCCAGCAGTTCACCGGGACAGGGGGCCTGTGGCTACACCTTC. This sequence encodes CASSSPGQGACGYTF.

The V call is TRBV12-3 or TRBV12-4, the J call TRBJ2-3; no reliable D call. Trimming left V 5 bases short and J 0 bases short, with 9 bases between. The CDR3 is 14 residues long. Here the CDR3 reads CASSPIQSTDTQYF. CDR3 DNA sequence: TGTGCCAGCAGTCCTATTCAGAGCACAGATACGCAGTATTTT.